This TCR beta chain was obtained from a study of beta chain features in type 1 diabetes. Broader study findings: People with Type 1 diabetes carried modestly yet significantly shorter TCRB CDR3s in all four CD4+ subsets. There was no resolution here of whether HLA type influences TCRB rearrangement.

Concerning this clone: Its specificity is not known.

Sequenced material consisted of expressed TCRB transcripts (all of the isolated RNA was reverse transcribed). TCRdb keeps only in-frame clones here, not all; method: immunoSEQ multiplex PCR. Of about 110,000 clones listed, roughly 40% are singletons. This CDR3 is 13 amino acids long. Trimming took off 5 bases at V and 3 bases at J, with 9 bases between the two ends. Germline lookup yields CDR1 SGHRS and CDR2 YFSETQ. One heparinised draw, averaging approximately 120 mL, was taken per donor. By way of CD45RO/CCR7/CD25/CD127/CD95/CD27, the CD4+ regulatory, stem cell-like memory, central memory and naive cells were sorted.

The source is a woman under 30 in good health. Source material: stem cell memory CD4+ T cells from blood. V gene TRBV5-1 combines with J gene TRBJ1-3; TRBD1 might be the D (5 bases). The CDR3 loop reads CASSSGDGNTIYF. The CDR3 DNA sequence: TGCGCCAGCAGTTCGGGGGATGGAAACACCATATATTTT.